This TCR beta chain emerged from a study of technical replicates of blood from a few donors. The method was immunoSEQ multiplex PCR; TCRdb's version includes in-frame clones alone and lacks a portion of them. The data contain 68,000 or so clones, roughly 93% of them seen just once; the ten biggest clones take up around 0.38%. The TCR was taken from a human donor in good health. Sequencing used T cells isolated from PBMCs.

The CDR3 sequence is CASSLGRELTEAFF. CDR3 DNA: TGTGCCAGCAGCTTAGGCCGGGAATTAACTGAAGCTTTCTTT. V and J are TRBV13 and TRBJ1-1; D gene ambiguous. The germline gives CDR1 PRHDT, CDR2 FYEKMQ (reference sequence). This CDR3 region has 14 residues. V lost 0 bases and J 5 bases, leaving 10 bases between the germline ends.